This T cell receptor beta chain was observed in a study of T cells in Graves' hyperthyroidism and ophthalmopathy. General study results and limits: Median prediction lead before ophthalmopathy onset was around seven months with the model. Most clonotypes expanded in thyroid above 0.001 were likewise present in blood.

Researchers took RNA transcripts and amplified the TCR beta CDR3 regions from them. Initially, a first-round RT-PCR of the TCR CDR3 employed the HTBI primer set. MiXCR, run by TCRdb on the multiplex PCR reads, gives a single entry per CDR3 protein. This table has roughly 580,000 distinct CDR3 sequences, about half appearing once. Germline V gene data show CDR1 as MNHEY and CDR2 as SVGEGT. CDR3 length equals 15 residues. V shed 3 bases and J shed 1 base, with 12 bases lying between them. Exclusions: uncontrolled infection, other autoimmune disease, pregnancy, lactation. This clonotype is a singleton in its sample. As yet, its antigen is unknown.

The genes are TRBV6-2 or TRBV6-3 and TRBJ1-1; a possible D gene is TRBD1 (6 bases). The sequencing input was peripheral blood or thyroid tissue (not recorded which). The TCR was taken from a woman under 30 with Graves' hyperthyroidism. This CDR3 is CASSYMGAGNTEAFF. The CDR3 nucleotides read TGTGCCAGCAGTTATATGGGGGCCGGGAACACTGAAGCTTTCTTT.